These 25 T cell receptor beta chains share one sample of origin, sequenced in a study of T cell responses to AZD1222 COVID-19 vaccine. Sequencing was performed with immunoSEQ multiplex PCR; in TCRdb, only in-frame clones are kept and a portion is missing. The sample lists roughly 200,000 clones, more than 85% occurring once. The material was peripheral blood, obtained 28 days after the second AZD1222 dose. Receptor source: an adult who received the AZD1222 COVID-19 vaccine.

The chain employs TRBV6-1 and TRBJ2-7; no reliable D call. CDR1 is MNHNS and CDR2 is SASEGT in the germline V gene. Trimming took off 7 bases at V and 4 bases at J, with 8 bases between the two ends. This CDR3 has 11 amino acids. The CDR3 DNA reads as TGTGCCAGCACTCACAAGTACGAGCAGTACTTC. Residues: CASTHKYEQYF.

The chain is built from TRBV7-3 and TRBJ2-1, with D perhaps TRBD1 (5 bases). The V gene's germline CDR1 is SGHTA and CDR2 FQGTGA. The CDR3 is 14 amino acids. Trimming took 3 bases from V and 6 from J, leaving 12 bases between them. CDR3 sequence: CASSFFPDSNEQFF. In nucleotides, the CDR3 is TGTGCCAGCAGCTTCTTTCCCGACAGCAATGAGCAGTTCTTC.

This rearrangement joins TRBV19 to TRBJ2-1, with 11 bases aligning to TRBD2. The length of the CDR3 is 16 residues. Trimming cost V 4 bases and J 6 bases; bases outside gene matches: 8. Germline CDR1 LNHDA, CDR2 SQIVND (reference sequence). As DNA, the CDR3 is TGTGCCAGTAGTAACCTAGCGGGGGGTTTTGGCAATGAGCAGTTCTTC. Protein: CASSNLAGGFGNEQFF.

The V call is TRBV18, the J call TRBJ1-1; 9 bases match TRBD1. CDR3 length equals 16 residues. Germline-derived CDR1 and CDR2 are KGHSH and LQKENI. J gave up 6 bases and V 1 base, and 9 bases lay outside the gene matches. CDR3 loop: CASSPRSGQGFAEAFF. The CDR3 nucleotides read TGTGCCAGCTCACCACGGTCCGGACAGGGGTTTGCTGAAGCTTTCTTT.

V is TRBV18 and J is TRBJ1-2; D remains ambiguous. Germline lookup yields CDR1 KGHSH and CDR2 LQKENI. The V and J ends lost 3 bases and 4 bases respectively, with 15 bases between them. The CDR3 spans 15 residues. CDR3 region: CASSPATALPYGYTF. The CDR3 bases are TGTGCCAGCTCACCGGCCACAGCTTTACCCTATGGCTACACCTTC.

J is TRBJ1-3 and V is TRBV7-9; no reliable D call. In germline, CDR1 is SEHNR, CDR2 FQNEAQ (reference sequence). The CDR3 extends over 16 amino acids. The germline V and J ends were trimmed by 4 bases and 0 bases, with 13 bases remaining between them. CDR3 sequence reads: CASSYMGKSSGNTIYF. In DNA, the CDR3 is TGTGCCAGCAGCTATATGGGCAAGAGCTCTGGAAACACCATATATTTT.

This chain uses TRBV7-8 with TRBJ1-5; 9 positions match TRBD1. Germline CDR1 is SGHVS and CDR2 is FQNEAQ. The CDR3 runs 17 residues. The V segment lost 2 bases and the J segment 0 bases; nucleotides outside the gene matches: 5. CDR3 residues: CASSLRTGADSNQPQHF. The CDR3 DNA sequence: TGTGCCAGCAGCTTAAGGACAGGGGCCGATAGCAATCAGCCCCAGCATTTT.

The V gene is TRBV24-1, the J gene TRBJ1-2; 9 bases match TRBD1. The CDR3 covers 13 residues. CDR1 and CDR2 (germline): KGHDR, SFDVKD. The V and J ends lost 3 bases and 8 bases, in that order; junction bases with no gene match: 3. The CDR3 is CATSDNRGRGYTF. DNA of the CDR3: TGTGCCACCAGTGATAACAGGGGGCGAGGCTACACCTTC.

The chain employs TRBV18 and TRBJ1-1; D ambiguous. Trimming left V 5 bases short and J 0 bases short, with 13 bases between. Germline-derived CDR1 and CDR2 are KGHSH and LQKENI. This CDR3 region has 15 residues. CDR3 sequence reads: CASSSGPTMNTEAFF. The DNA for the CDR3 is TGTGCCAGCTCATCAGGACCGACAATGAACACTGAAGCTTTCTTT.

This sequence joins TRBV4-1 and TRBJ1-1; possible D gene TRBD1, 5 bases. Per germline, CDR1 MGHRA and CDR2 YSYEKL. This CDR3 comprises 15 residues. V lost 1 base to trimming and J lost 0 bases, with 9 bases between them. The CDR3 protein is CASSQGRGLNTEAFF. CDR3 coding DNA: TGCGCCAGCAGCCAAGGGCGGGGCCTGAACACTGAAGCTTTCTTT.

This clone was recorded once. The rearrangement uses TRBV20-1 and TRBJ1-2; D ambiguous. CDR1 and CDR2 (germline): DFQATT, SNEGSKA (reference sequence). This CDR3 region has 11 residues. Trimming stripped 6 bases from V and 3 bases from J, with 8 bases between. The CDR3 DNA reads TGCAGTGCCCCAACCTACTATGGCTACACCTTC. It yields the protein CSAPTYYGYTF.

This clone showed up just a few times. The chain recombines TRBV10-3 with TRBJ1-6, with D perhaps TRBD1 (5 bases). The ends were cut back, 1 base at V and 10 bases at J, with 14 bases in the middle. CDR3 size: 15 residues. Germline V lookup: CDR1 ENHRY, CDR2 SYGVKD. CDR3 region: CAISEYAGKQSPLHF. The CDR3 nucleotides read TGTGCCATCAGTGAGTACGCAGGGAAGCAGTCACCCCTCCACTTT.

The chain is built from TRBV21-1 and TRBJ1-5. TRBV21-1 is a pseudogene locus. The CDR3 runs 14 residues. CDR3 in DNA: TGTGCCAGCCGCCATTACGAACTCAATCAGCCCCAGCATTTT. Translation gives CASRHYELNQPQHF.

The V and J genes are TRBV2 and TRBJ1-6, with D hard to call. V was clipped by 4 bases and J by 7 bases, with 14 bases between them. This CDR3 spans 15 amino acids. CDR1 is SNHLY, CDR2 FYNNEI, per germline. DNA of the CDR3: TGTGCCAGCAGTGGTCAAGGCCTGGGGAATTCACCCCTCCACTTT. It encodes CASSGQGLGNSPLHF.

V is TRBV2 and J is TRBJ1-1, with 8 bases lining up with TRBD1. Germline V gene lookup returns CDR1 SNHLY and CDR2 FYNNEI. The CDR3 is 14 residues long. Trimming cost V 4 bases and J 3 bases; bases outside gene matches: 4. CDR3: CASSVQGVDTEAFF. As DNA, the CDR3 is TGTGCCAGCAGTGTACAGGGGGTGGACACTGAAGCTTTCTTT.

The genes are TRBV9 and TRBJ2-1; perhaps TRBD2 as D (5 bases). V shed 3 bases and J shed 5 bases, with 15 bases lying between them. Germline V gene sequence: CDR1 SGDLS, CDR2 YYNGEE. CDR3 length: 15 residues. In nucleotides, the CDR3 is TGTGCCAGCAGCGCCCAAGCGACCGGGAACAATGAGCAGTTCTTC. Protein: CASSAQATGNNEQFF. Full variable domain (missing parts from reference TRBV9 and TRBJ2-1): DSGVTQTPKHLITATGQRVTLRCSPRSGDLSVYWYQQSLDQGLQFLIQYYNGEERAKGNILERFSAQQFPDLHSELNLSSLELGDSALYFCASSAQATGNNEQFFGPGTRLTVL.

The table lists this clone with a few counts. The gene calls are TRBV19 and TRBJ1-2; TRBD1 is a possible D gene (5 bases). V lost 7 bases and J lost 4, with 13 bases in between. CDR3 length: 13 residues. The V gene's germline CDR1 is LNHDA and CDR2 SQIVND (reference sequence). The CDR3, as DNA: TGTGCCAGTACGAGGGGCGCAGGCTATGGCTACACCTTC. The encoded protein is CASTRGAGYGYTF.

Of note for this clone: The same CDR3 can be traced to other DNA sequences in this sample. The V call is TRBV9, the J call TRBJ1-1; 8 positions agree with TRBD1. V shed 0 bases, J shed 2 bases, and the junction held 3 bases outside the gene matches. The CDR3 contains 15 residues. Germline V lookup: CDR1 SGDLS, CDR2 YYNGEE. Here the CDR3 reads CASSVVGQGNTEAFF. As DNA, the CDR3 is TGTGCCAGCAGCGTAGTAGGACAGGGTAACACTGAAGCTTTCTTT.

The chain's CDR3 is CASSSMGGYTF. DNA of the CDR3: TGTGCCAGCAGTTCTATGGGGGGCTACACCTTC. The chain carries TRBV6-2 or TRBV6-3 and TRBJ1-2; D is uncertain. This CDR3 has 11 amino acids. Trimming took 4 bases from V and 8 from J, leaving 8 bases between them. Germline V gene lookup returns CDR1 MNHEY and CDR2 SVGEGT.

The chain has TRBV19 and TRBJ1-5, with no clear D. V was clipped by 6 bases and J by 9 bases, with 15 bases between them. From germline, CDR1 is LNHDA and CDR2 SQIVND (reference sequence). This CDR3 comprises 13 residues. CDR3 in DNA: TGTGCCAGTAGAACCGACCGGGCTGGGCCCCAGCATTTT. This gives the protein CASRTDRAGPQHF.

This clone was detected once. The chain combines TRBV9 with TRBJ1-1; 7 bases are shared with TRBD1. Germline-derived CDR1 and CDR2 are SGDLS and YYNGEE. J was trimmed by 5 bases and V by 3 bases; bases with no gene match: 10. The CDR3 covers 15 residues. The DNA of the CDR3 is TGTGCCAGCAGCGCCTCGGACAGGTACGAAACTGAAGCTTTCTTT. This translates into CASSASDRYETEAFF.

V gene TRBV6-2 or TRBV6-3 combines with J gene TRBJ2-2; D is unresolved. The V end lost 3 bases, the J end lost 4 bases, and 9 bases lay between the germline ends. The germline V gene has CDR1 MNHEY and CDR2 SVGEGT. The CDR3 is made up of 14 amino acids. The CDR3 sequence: CASSYTGSTGELFF. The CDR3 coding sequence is TGTGCCAGCAGTTATACTGGGTCCACCGGGGAGCTGTTTTTT.

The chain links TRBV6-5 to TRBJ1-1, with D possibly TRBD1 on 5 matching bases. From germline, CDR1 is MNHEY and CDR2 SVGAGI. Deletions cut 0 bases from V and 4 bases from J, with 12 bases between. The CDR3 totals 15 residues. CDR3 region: CASSYSIGVSTEAFF. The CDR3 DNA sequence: TGTGCCAGCAGTTACTCGATAGGGGTGAGCACTGAAGCTTTCTTT.

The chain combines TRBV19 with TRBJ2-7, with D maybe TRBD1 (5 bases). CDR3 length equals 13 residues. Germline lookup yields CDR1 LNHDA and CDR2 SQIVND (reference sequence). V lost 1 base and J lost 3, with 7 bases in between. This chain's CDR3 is CASSIGTGYEQYF. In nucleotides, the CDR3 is TGTGCCAGTAGTATAGGAACAGGCTACGAGCAGTACTTC.

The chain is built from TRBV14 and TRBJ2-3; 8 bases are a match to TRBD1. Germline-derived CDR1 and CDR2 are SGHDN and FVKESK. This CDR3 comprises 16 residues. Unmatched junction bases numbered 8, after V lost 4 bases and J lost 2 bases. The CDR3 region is CASSPRTGRYTDTQYF. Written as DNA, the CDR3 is TGTGCCAGCAGCCCTCGGACAGGGAGATACACAGATACGCAGTATTTT.